The sample holds a few counts of the clone carrying this TCR beta chain. Its matching antigen is unknown. The data derive from a study of T-cell memory formation after mild COVID-19. Findings of the study overall: Contracting clones from day 15 to 85 showed balanced CD4/CD8; later expanders favored CD4+.

TCRdb used MiXCR to reprocess the 5' RACE reads, holding one entry per CDR3 protein. Here the sample spans hundreds of thousands of distinct CDR3 sequences, 28% being singletons. Germline loops: CDR1 SGHNT, CDR2 YYREEE (reference sequence). The CDR3 has 17 residues. Germline trimming cut 0 bases from V and 5 bases from J; bases unmatched to any gene: 9. The receptor was isolated from an adult woman who had mild COVID-19 (a few samples of this study predate the infection). Cell type and time point are not known. Sequences were obtained from PBMCs or a T cell subset sorted from them (not recorded which). The chain employs TRBV5-4 and TRBJ1-1; TRBD1 aligns across 11 bases. The CDR3 sequence: CASSLGTPGQGGTEAFF. CDR3 DNA sequence: TGTGCCAGCAGCTTGGGGACTCCGGGACAGGGGGGTACTGAAGCTTTCTTT.